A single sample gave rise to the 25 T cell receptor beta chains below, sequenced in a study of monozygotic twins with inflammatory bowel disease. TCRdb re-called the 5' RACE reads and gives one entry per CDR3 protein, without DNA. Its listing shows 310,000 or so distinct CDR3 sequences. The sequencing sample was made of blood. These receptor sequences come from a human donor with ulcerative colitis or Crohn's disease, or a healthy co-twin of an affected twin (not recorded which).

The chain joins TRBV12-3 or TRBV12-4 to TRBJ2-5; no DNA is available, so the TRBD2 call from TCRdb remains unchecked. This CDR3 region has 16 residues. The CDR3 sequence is CASSSGTSGGQETQYF.

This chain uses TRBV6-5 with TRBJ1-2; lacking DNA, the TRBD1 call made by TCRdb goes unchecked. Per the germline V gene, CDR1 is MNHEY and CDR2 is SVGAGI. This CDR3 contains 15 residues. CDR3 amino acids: CASSYPQTGKDGYTF.

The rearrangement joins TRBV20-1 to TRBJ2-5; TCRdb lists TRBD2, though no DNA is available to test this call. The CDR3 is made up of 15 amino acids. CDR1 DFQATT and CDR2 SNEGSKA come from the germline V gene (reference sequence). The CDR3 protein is CSARENKREGETQYF.

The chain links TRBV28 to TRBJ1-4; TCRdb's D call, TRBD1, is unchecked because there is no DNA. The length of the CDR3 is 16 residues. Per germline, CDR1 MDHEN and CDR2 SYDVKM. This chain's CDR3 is CASSSAGTGHREKLFF.

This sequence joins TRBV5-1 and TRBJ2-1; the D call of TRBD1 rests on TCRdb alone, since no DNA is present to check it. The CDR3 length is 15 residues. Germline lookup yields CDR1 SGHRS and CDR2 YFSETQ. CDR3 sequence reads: CASSTSTGVVNEQFF.

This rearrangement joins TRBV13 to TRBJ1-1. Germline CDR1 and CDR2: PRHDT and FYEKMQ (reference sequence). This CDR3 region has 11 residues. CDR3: CASSLGREAFF. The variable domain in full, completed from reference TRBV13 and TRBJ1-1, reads AAGVIQSPRHLIKEKRETATLKCYPIPRHDTVYWYQQGPGQDPQFLISFYEKMQSDKGSIPDRFSAQQFSDYHSELNMSSLELGDSALYFCASSLGREAFFGQGTRLTVV.

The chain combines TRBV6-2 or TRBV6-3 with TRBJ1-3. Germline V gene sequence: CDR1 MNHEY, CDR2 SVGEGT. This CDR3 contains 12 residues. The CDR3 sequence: CASGYSGNTIYF.

The CDR3 loop is CASSQVGKRRGTGELFF. This rearrangement joins TRBV4-1 to TRBJ2-2; without DNA, the TCRdb call of TRBD2 cannot be checked. Germline assignment: CDR1 MGHRA and CDR2 YSYEKL. This CDR3 has 17 residues.

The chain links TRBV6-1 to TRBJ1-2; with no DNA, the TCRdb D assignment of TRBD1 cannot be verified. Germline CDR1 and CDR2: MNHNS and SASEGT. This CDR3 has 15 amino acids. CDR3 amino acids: CASSTRDTSNYGYTF.

CDR3 region: CASSQVRSSAYYNEQFF. The V and J genes are TRBV3-1 and TRBJ2-1; without DNA, the TCRdb call of TRBD2 cannot be checked. The CDR3 runs 17 residues. Germline V CDR1 and CDR2: LGHDT, YNNKEL (reference sequence).

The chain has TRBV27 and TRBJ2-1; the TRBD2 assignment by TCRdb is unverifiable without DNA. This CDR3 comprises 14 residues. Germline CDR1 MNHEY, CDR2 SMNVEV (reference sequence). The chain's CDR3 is CASSYLAGAGEQFF.

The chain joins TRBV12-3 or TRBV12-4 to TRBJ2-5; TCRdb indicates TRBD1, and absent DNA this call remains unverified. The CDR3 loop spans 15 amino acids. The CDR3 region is CASSFMQGSPGTQYF.

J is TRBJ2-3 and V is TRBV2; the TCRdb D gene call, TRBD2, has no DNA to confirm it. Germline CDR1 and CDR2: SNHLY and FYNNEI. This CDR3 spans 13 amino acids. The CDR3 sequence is CASRDLPADTQYF.

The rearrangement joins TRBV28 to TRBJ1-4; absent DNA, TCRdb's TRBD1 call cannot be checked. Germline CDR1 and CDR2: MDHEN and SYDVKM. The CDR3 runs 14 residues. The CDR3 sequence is CASRPSGTSGELFF. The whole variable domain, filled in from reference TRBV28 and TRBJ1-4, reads DVKVTQSSRYLVKRTGEKVFLECVQDMDHENMFWYRQDPGLGLRLIYFSYDVKMKEKGDIPEGYSVSREKKERFSLILESASTNQTSMYLCASRPSGTSGELFFGSGTQLSVL.

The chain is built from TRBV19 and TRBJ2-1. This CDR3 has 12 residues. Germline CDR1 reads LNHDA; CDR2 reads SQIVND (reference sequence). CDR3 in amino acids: CASSMKVNEQFF.

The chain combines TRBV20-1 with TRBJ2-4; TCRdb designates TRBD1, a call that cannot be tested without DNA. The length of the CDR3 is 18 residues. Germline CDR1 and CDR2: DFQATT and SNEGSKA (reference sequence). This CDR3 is CSAISGQGAHSAKNIQYF.

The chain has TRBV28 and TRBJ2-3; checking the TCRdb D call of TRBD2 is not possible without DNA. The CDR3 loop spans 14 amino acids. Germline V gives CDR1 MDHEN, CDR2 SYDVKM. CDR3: CASWAGALPDTQYF. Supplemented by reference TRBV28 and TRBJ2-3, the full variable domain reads DVKVTQSSRYLVKRTGEKVFLECVQDMDHENMFWYRQDPGLGLRLIYFSYDVKMKEKGDIPEGYSVSREKKERFSLILESASTNQTSMYLCASWAGALPDTQYFGPGTRLTVL.

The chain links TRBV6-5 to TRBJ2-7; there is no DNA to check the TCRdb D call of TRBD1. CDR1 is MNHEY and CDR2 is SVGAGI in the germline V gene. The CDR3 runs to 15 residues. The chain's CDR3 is CASSYNGADAYEQYF.

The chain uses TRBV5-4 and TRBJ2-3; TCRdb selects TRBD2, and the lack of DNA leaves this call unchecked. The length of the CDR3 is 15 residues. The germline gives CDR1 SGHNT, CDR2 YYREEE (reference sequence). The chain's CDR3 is CASSQKASGTDTQYF. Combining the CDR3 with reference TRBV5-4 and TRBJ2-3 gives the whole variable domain ETGVTQSPTHLIKTRGQQVTLRCSSQSGHNTVSWYQQALGQGPQFIFQYYREEENGRGNFPPRFSGLQFPNYSSELNVNALELDDSALYLCASSQKASGTDTQYFGPGTRLTVL.

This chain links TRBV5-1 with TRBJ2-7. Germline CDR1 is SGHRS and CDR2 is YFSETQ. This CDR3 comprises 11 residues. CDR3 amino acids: CASRLTYEQYF.

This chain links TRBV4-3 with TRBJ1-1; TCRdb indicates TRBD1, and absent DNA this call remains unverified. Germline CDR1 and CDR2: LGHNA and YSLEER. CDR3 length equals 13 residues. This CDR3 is CASSQEGQGVAFF.

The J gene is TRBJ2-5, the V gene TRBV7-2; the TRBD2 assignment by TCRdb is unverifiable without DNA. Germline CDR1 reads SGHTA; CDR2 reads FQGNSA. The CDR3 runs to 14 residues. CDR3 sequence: CASRIAGGGETQYF.

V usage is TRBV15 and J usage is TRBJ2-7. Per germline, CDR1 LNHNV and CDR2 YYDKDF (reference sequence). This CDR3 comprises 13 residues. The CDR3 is CATSSGFSYEQYF. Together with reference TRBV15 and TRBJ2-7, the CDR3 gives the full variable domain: DAMVIQNPRYQVTQFGKPVTLSCSQTLNHNVMYWYQQKSSQAPKLLFHYYDKDFNNEADTPDNFQSRRPNTSFCFLDIRSPGLGDTAMYLCATSSGFSYEQYFGPGTRLTVT.

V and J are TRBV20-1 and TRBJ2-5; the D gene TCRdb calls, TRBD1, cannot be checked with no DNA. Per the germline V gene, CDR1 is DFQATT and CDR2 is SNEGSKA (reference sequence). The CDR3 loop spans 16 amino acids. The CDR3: CSARDSGAGPWWTQYF.

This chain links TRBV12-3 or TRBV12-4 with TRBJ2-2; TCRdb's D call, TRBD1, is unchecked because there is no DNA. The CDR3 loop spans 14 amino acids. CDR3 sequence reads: CASTTRRGTGELFF.